These 16 T cell receptor beta chains share one sample of origin, sequenced in a study of Graves' ophthalmopathy and Graves' hyperthyroidism. Amplification targeted the TCR beta CDR3 regions, with RNA transcripts as the source material. HTBI primers were employed in first-round RT-PCR, then a second-round multiplex PCR followed. Each CDR3 protein gets one entry after TCRdb re-called the multiplex PCR reads with MiXCR. The sample contains about 740,000 distinct CDR3 sequences, around 40% of which appear only once. The sample taken for sequencing was peripheral blood. The receptors originated from an adult man with Graves' ophthalmopathy.

The genes are TRBV2 and TRBJ1-4; D gene ambiguous. The CDR3 covers 15 residues. Germline V gene sequence: CDR1 SNHLY, CDR2 FYNNEI. V lost 5 bases and J lost 4, with 14 bases in between. The CDR3 DNA reads as TGTGCCAGCAGTTACGTCGGCAGGAATAATGAAAAACTGTTTTTT. Translated, it gives CASSYVGRNNEKLFF.

In this sample, this clonotype turned up many times. The chain couples TRBV6-6 to TRBJ1-5, with D unresolved. Looked up from germline, CDR1 is MNHNY and CDR2 is SVGAGI (reference sequence). V lost 5 bases and J lost 0, with 11 bases in between. The CDR3 has 15 amino acids. CDR3 nucleotides: TGTGCCAGCAGTGGATCGACCGATAGCAATCAGCCCCAGCATTTT. Translation: CASSGSTDSNQPQHF.

In its sample, this clonotype was seen many times. The chain joins TRBV2 to TRBJ1-4, with D perhaps matching TRBD1 (5 bases). The germline V gene has CDR1 SNHLY and CDR2 FYNNEI. The CDR3 spans 14 residues. Trimming stripped 8 bases from V and 13 bases from J, with 23 bases between. CDR3 in DNA: TGTGCCAGCCTCACGGGGGAAGGGTATTTGCGACTGTTTTTT. Encoded protein: CASLTGEGYLRLFF.

As to this clonotype: One end of the junction does not line up with germline, which may come from a read error. The rearrangement links TRBV4-1 to TRBJ2-7, with 14 bases lining up with TRBD2. Germline V gives CDR1 MGHRA, CDR2 YSYEKL. CDR3 length: 16 amino acids. The CDR3 sequence: CAGSQGGLAGVDEQYF. CDR3 nucleotide sequence: TGCGCCGGCAGCCAAGGGGGACTAGCGGGAGTAGACGAGCAGTACTTC.

The CDR3 here is CASSLVRDLYEQYF. In DNA form, the CDR3 reads TGTGCCAGCAGCTTAGTCCGGGACTTATACGAGCAGTACTTC. V gene TRBV13 combines with J gene TRBJ2-7; D might be TRBD2 (6 bases). This CDR3 comprises 14 residues. Trimming took 1 base from V and 4 from J, leaving 11 bases between them. The V gene's germline CDR1 is PRHDT and CDR2 FYEKMQ (reference sequence).

In its sample, this clonotype was seen a few times. The CDR3 nucleotides are TGTGCCAGCTCACCACAGGACAGGGTTGAGACCCAGTACTTC. It encodes CASSPQDRVETQYF. The chain carries TRBV18 and TRBJ2-5, with 8 bases fitting TRBD1. The CDR3 covers 14 residues. CDR1 and CDR2 (germline): KGHSH, LQKENI. The trim removed 1 base at V and 5 bases at J, leaving 3 bases unmatched.

The V gene is TRBV5-4, the J gene TRBJ1-2; no reliable D call. CDR1 is SGHNT, CDR2 YYREEE, per germline (reference sequence). The CDR3 has 15 residues. Trimming took 0 bases from V and 3 from J, leaving 12 bases between them. CDR3: CASSLASGIHYGYTF. CDR3 coding DNA: TGTGCCAGCAGCTTGGCCTCCGGGATCCACTATGGCTACACCTTC.

In its sample, this clonotype was seen many times. The chain employs TRBV7-9 and TRBJ1-1, with unresolved D. Germline V lookup: CDR1 SEHNR, CDR2 FQNEAQ (reference sequence). CDR3 length: 14 residues. V shed 2 bases and J shed 5 bases, with 12 bases lying between them. The CDR3 bases are TGTGCCAGCAGCTTATCGAGGGAAGGGACTGAAGCTTTCTTT. Protein product: CASSLSREGTEAFF.

The gene calls are TRBV2 and TRBJ2-7; no reliable D call. V shed 7 bases and J shed 4 bases, with 20 bases lying between them. Looked up from germline, CDR1 is SNHLY and CDR2 is FYNNEI. This CDR3 region has 15 residues. As DNA, the CDR3 is TGTGCCAGCACCCTGCTGACGTCAGAGAAGTACGAGCAGTACTTC. Translating it yields CASTLLTSEKYEQYF. The whole variable domain, filled in from reference TRBV2 and TRBJ2-7, reads EPEVTQTPSHQVTQMGQEVILRCVPISNHLYFYWYRQILGQKVEFLVSFYNNEISEKSEIFDDQFSVERPDGSNFTLKIRSTKLEDSAMYFCASTLLTSEKYEQYFGPGTRLTVT.

The chain employs TRBV10-3 and TRBJ1-5, with 10 bases matching TRBD1. V gave up 4 bases and J gave up 5 bases; unmatched junction bases: 8. The CDR3 is 16 residues long. Germline assignment: CDR1 ENHRY and CDR2 SYGVKD. The CDR3 region is CAISGSYGTGDQPQHF. The DNA for the CDR3 is TGTGCCATCAGTGGGTCCTATGGGACAGGGGATCAGCCCCAGCATTTT.

The rearrangement joins TRBV20-1 to TRBJ1-1; 7 bases align to TRBD1. V was pared by 0 bases and J by 1 base, with 5 bases of the junction left unmatched. Germline V CDR1 and CDR2: DFQATT, SNEGSKA (reference sequence). The CDR3 contains 15 residues. CDR3 bases: TGCAGTGCTAGAGATCCCGGACAGGCGAACACTGAAGCTTTCTTT. As protein: CSARDPGQANTEAFF.

A word on this clonotype: Its ends do not fully match the called genes, so a read error is possible. The chain is built from TRBV24-1 and TRBJ1-5; D is possibly TRBD1 (6 bases). The CDR3 contains 15 residues. Germline V gene lookup returns CDR1 KGHDR and CDR2 SFDVKD. CDR3 bases: TGTGCCAGCAGTTCGCCGCAGGGACACAATCAGCCCCAGCATTTT. Translating gives CASSSPQGHNQPQHF.

V usage is TRBV4-1 and J usage is TRBJ1-2, with a tentative D call TRBD1 (6 bases). Germline V gene data show CDR1 as MGHRA and CDR2 as YSYEKL. V lost 7 bases, J lost 8 bases, and 17 bases lay in between. CDR3 length: 13 amino acids. CDR3 residues: CASNPTGLEGYTF. The DNA of the CDR3 is TGCGCCAGCAACCCTACAGGGTTGGAGGGCTACACCTTC.

This clonotype was picked up many times. The chain has TRBV7-9 and TRBJ2-7, with D unresolved. V lost 1 base, J lost 2 bases, and 9 bases lay in between. This CDR3 has 14 residues. Germline V gene lookup returns CDR1 SEHNR and CDR2 FQNEAQ (reference sequence). CDR3 in DNA: TGTGCCAGCAGCTTAGTCGGGCAGACCTACGAGCAGTACTTC. Protein sequence: CASSLVGQTYEQYF.

The chain employs TRBV7-9 and TRBJ2-7, with 13 bases identical to TRBD2. Trimming at V came to 2 bases and at J to 12 bases, leaving 4 bases not matched to a gene. This CDR3 comprises 13 residues. Germline lookup yields CDR1 SEHNR and CDR2 FQNEAQ (reference sequence). The DNA for the CDR3 is TGTGCCAGCAGCTTATCACTAGCGGGGGGGCCGTACTTC. This sequence encodes CASSLSLAGGPYF.

This clonotype was observed at least ten times. The rearrangement joins TRBV7-2 to TRBJ2-5, with D perhaps being TRBD1 or TRBD2 (5 bases each). Trimming left V 2 bases short and J 9 bases short, with 16 bases between. The CDR3 is 14 amino acids. Germline assignment: CDR1 SGHTA and CDR2 FQGNSA. In DNA form, the CDR3 reads TGTGCCAGCAGCTTAATCCGGGACCCCAGGGCCCAGTACTTC. It codes for CASSLIRDPRAQYF.